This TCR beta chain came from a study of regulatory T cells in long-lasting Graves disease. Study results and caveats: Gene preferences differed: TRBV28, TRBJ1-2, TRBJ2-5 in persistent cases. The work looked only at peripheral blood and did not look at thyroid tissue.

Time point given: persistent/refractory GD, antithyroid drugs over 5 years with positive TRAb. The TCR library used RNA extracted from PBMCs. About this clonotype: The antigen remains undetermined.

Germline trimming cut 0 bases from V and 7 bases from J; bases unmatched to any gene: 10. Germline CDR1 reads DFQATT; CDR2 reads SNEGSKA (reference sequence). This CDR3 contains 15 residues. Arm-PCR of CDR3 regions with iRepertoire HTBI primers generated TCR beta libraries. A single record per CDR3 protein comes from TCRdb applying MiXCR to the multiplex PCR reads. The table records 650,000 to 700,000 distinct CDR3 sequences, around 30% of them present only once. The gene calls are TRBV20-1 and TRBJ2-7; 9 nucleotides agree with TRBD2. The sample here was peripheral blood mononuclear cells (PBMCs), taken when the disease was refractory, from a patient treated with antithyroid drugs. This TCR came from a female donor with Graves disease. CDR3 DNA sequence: TGCAGTGCTAGAGATTTGGCGGGAGGGCCTCGAGAGCAGTACTTC. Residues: CSARDLAGGPREQYF.